The present T cell receptor (beta chain) was sequenced within a study of human T cells and chemical hapten exposure. Study-wide points: Clustering by CDR3 similarity yielded significantly more large clusters from expanded TCRs than controls.

Via MiXCR, TCRdb re-called the RACE reads, giving one row per CDR3 protein. The sample carries approximately 120,000 distinct CDR3 sequences, roughly a tenth recorded once. The germline V and J ends were trimmed by 0 bases and 0 bases, with 10 bases remaining between them. The CDR3 sequence is 16 residues long. The germline CDR1 and CDR2 sequences are SGHDT and YYEEEE. Time point described: patch test 2, 6 weeks after DPC sensitization. Treatment defined: therapeutic diphenylcyclopropenone sensitization with weekly scalp DPC. Unfractionated whole blood yielded the extracted total RNA. The table lists this clonotype with many counts. Its target is unknown.

The rearrangement uses TRBV5-6 and TRBJ2-1; D unclear. Sequenced here: whole blood, sampled in connection with sensitization to the hapten diphenylcyclopropenone (DPC). The sequence came from a woman aged 40 to 50 with alopecia areata. Some clones in this sample may be carry-over from other donors' samples. The CDR3 region has the DNA TGTGCCAGCAGCTTGGAGGTGGTCTCCTCCTACAATGAGCAGTTCTTC. Amino acids: CASSLEVVSSYNEQFF.